The 21 T cell receptor beta chains listed next were all sequenced from one sample in a study of CD4 and CD8 cells across lung adenocarcinoma regions. TCRdb ran MiXCR on the PCR reads and lists one entry per CDR3 protein. The sample lists thousands of distinct CDR3 sequences; 35% to 50% were seen once. Sequenced input: CD4+ T cells from the margin of a lung tumor. These receptors all stem from a female donor with lung adenocarcinoma. The CD4 and CD8 labels of this study may be unreliable.

This clonotype is medium-sized (0.01 to 0.1%) within its sample. The genes are TRBV6-4 and TRBJ2-2; 8 bases fit TRBD1. The J segment lost 3 bases and the V segment lost 5 bases, leaving 5 bases of the junction unmatched. Looked up from germline, CDR1 is MRHNA and CDR2 is SNTAGT. The CDR3 length is 15 residues. In DNA, the CDR3 is TGTGCCAGCAGTCCGACAGGGGATGACACCGGGGAGCTGTTTTTT. Translating gives CASSPTGDDTGELFF.

As regards this clonotype: One end of the junction does not line up with germline, which may come from a read error. V and J are TRBV6-4 and TRBJ1-2; D possibly corresponds to TRBD1 (5 bases). CDR1 is MRHNA and CDR2 is SNTAGT in the germline V gene. The CDR3 length is 14 residues. CDR3 nucleotides: TGTGCCAGCCGGCCGGAGGGGAGGTACTATGGTTACACCTTC. Amino acids: CASRPEGRYYGYTF.

This clonotype is judged large. The chain uses TRBV12-3 or TRBV12-4 and TRBJ2-5; the match to TRBD1 covers 7 bases. The CDR3 length is 15 residues. Unmatched junction bases numbered 7, after V lost 5 bases and J lost 1 base. CDR3 sequence: CASSRGQAPQETQYF. CDR3 nucleotide sequence: TGTGCCAGCAGTCGTGGACAGGCGCCCCAAGAGACCCAGTACTTC.

Note on this clonotype: At one boundary the junction diverges from the germline segment, which might be a read error. The V gene is TRBV6-1, the J gene TRBJ2-5, with a tentative D call TRBD2 (6 bases). CDR1 and CDR2 (germline): MNHNS, SASEGT. CDR3 size: 16 residues. The CDR3: CASRHYEAGYQETQYF. CDR3 sequence (DNA): TGTGCCAGCAGGCACTATGAGGCGGGATACCAAGAGACCCAGTACTTT.

V gene TRBV6-1 combines with J gene TRBJ2-1; the match to TRBD2 covers 13 bases. In germline, CDR1 is MNHNS, CDR2 SASEGT. The CDR3 covers 18 residues. Trimming at V came to 6 bases and at J to 0 bases, leaving 8 bases not matched to a gene. DNA of the CDR3: TGTGCCAGCAGCAGTAGGGGACTAGCGGGACCCTCCTACAATGAGCAGTTCTTC. Protein sequence: CASSSRGLAGPSYNEQFF.

Remarks on this clonotype: A junction end diverges from the germline sequence, so it may reflect a read error. The gene calls are TRBV6-1 and TRBJ2-3; TRBD1 or TRBD2 may be the D gene (6 bases each). Germline V gene lookup returns CDR1 MNHNS and CDR2 SASEGT. This CDR3 spans 19 amino acids. CDR3 sequence reads: CASLRTGGRTGPGQDTQYF. The CDR3 coding sequence is TGTGCCAGCCTGAGGACTGGGGGGAGAACGGGCCCGGGACAAGATACGCAGTACTTT.

By frequency in the sample, this clonotype is medium-sized. V usage is TRBV27 and J usage is TRBJ2-3; D could derive from TRBD1 or TRBD2 (5 bases each). Trimming shortened V by 3 bases and J by 3 bases, and 13 bases separated the two germline ends. The CDR3 has 15 residues. The germline gives CDR1 MNHEY, CDR2 SMNVEV (reference sequence). The CDR3 region is CASSFVGTRTDTQYF. The DNA of the CDR3 is TGTGCCAGCAGTTTTGTAGGGACGAGAACAGATACGCAGTATTTT.

Details on this clonotype: The junction departs from germline at one end; a sequencing error may be responsible. The chain recombines TRBV27 with TRBJ2-3; a possible D gene is TRBD2 (5 bases). Germline loops: CDR1 MNHEY, CDR2 SMNVEV (reference sequence). CDR3 length: 14 amino acids. The CDR3, as DNA: TGTGCGGGGAGTTTCGGCCTGGACCAAGATACCCAGTATTTC. It codes for CAGSFGLDQDTQYF.

This chain links TRBV6-1 with TRBJ1-2; D may be TRBD1 (5 bases). The CDR3 consists of 15 residues. Germline loops: CDR1 MNHNS, CDR2 SASEGT. The ends were cut back, 7 bases at V and 3 bases at J, with 18 bases in the middle. The CDR3 loop reads CASKEGGTRDYGYTF. The CDR3 region has the DNA TGTGCCAGCAAAGAGGGTGGGACCAGGGACTATGGCTACACCTTC.

Details on this clonotype: Compared with germline, one end of the junction differs, possibly owing to a read error. The V and J genes are TRBV27 and TRBJ2-3, with no clear D. The CDR3 totals 14 residues. CDR1 and CDR2 from the germline V gene are MNHEY and SMNVEV (reference sequence). The CDR3: CAGSFRLHTDTQYF. In DNA, the CDR3 is TGTGCGGGCAGTTTCAGACTGCACACAGATACCCAGTATTTT.

This clonotype is judged large. This chain uses TRBV6-5 with TRBJ2-1; a possible D gene is TRBD2 (6 bases). Germline CDR1 MNHEY, CDR2 SVGAGI. Trimming took 2 bases from V and 9 from J, leaving 11 bases between them. The CDR3 is made up of 13 amino acids. CDR3: CASSYQGTSEQFF. As DNA, the CDR3 is TGTGCCAGCAGTTACCAAGGGACTTCTGAGCAGTTCTTC.

CDR3 nucleotides: TGTGCCAGCAGTCCAGGGCTCGACTATGGCTACACCTTC. Its translation: CASSPGLDYGYTF. The V call is TRBV27, the J call TRBJ1-2, with a weak D call TRBD1 (5 bases). V was cut by 5 bases and J by 3 bases, with 10 bases left in between. The CDR3 has 13 residues. Germline V gene data show CDR1 as MNHEY and CDR2 as SMNVEV (reference sequence).

This clonotype turned up a few times. The chain employs TRBV6-1 and TRBJ2-2; 9 bases line up with TRBD2. CDR1 and CDR2 from the germline V gene are MNHNS and SASEGT. The V segment lost 7 bases and the J segment 3 bases; nucleotides outside the gene matches: 6. The CDR3 sequence is 15 residues long. CDR3 in DNA: TGTGCCAGCAAGGCTAGCGGGAACTACACCGGGGAGCTGTTTTTT. It yields the protein CASKASGNYTGELFF.

Note on this clonotype: Its ends do not fully match the called genes, so a read error is possible. The chain is built from TRBV12-3 or TRBV12-4 and TRBJ2-1; D possibly corresponds to TRBD2 (5 bases). This CDR3 region has 14 residues. The CDR3 DNA sequence: TGTGCCAGCAGTTTAGGGCTAGCCTACGGTGAGCAGTTTTTC. Translation gives CASSLGLAYGEQFF.

This clonotype was detected a few times. The V and J genes are TRBV7-8 and TRBJ1-2; D gene uncertain. This CDR3 comprises 17 residues. Trimming cost V 4 bases and J 6 bases, with 24 bases left between them. The V gene's germline CDR1 is SGHVS and CDR2 FQNEAQ. CDR3 sequence (DNA): TGTGCCAGCAGCTCTCAGCGGTTGGGAGACGAGCTTAATGGCTACACCTTC. Translating it yields CASSSQRLGDELNGYTF.

This clonotype qualifies as large. The CDR3 region is CASSYGTAYNEQFF. In DNA, the CDR3 is TGTGCCAGCAGTTACGGGACAGCTTACAATGAGCAGTTCTTC. This chain links TRBV6-5 with TRBJ2-1; 7 nucleotides match TRBD1. The CDR3 is 14 residues long. J gave up 4 bases and V 2 bases, and 2 bases lay outside the gene matches. Germline V lookup: CDR1 MNHEY, CDR2 SVGAGI.

As for this clonotype: A much larger clone differs by one base, so this may be a read error. The V and J genes are TRBV28 and TRBJ2-2; 8 bases align to TRBD2. Germline-derived CDR1 and CDR2 are MDHEN and SYDVKM. The CDR3 length is 14 residues. The CDR3 region has the DNA TGTGCCAGCAGCCCGCGGACTAGCCGAGGGGAGCCGTTTTTT. Translating it yields CASSPRTSRGEPFF.

In its sample, this clonotype is medium-sized. The J gene is TRBJ2-1, the V gene TRBV4-1; 10 positions agree with TRBD2. CDR1 is MGHRA, CDR2 YSYEKL, per germline. The CDR3 sequence is 17 residues long. Germline trimming cut 4 bases from V and 7 bases from J; bases unmatched to any gene: 13. Here the CDR3 reads CASSRMGLARMGNEQFF. The DNA for the CDR3 is TGCGCCAGCAGCCGAATGGGACTAGCGAGGATGGGTAATGAGCAGTTCTTC.

The CDR3 DNA sequence: TGTGCCATCAATGACATGGCGCCCTACAATGAGCAGTTCTTC. Translated, it gives CAINDMAPYNEQFF. V is TRBV10-3 and J is TRBJ2-1, with no clear D. The germline V gene has CDR1 ENHRY and CDR2 SYGVKD. This CDR3 spans 14 amino acids. The ends were cut back, 7 bases at V and 2 bases at J, with 12 bases in the middle.

The CDR3 DNA is TGTGCCAGCACTAAGCCGGGGGACTTATATAGCAATCAGCCCCAGCATTTT. Translating gives CASTKPGDLYSNQPQHF. The chain employs TRBV27 and TRBJ1-5, with a tentative D call TRBD1 (5 bases). Germline V gene lookup returns CDR1 MNHEY and CDR2 SMNVEV (reference sequence). The CDR3 covers 17 residues. Trimming cost V 7 bases and J 0 bases, with 19 bases left between them.

By share, this clonotype ranks as medium-sized. This rearrangement joins TRBV12-3 or TRBV12-4 to TRBJ1-1; D perhaps matches TRBD1 (5 bases). Trimming pared 5 bases from V and 2 bases from J, leaving 12 bases between. CDR3 length equals 14 residues. In DNA, the CDR3 is TGTGCCAGCAGTCTCGGGGGGGGAAACACTGAAGCTTTCTTT. Translating it yields CASSLGGGNTEAFF.